These T cell receptor beta chains were read from a single sample in a study of T cell responses to AZD1222 COVID-19 vaccine. Measured with immunoSEQ multiplex PCR; TCRdb has only the in-frame clones, and not every one. The sample holds over 100,000 clones, approximately 90% seen once. Here the sequenced sample was peripheral blood, taken on day 0 of AZD1222 vaccination. The receptor set was obtained from an adult in good health. Both conserved end residues are part of each CDR3. The order of the fields is J gene, V gene, CDR3 protein.

j_call: TRBJ2-7
v_call: TRBV18
cdr3_aa: CASSPAGLSYEQYF

j_call: TRBJ2-6
v_call: TRBV6-5
cdr3_aa: CASTFRGSGANVLTF

j_call: TRBJ2-1
v_call: TRBV28
cdr3_aa: CASTPASYNEQFF

j_call: TRBJ1-1
v_call: TRBV19
cdr3_aa: CASRRQGSNEAFF

j_call: TRBJ1-2
v_call: TRBV2
cdr3_aa: CASSLDSQANYGYTF

j_call: TRBJ1-1
v_call: TRBV6-1
cdr3_aa: CASSEMGWFPF

j_call: TRBJ2-7
v_call: TRBV6-2/TRBV6-3
cdr3_aa: CASSYSYGGGEQYF

j_call: TRBJ1-2
v_call: TRBV2
cdr3_aa: CASRRDYGYTF

j_call: TRBJ1-1
v_call: TRBV19
cdr3_aa: CATGQGLTVPEAFF

j_call: TRBJ1-4
v_call: TRBV5-6
cdr3_aa: CASSLTGAATNEKLFF

j_call: TRBJ2-1
v_call: TRBV5-5
cdr3_aa: CASSRGGGPISFYNEQFF

j_call: TRBJ2-7
v_call: TRBV11-2
cdr3_aa: CASSRAYEQYF

j_call: TRBJ1-5
v_call: TRBV21-1
cdr3_aa: CASSKGDGGALFLIPFQPQHF

j_call: TRBJ1-2
v_call: TRBV5-4
cdr3_aa: CASSRTAGYGYTF

j_call: TRBJ2-1
v_call: TRBV24-1
cdr3_aa: CATSTSGGGDNEQFF

j_call: TRBJ2-7
v_call: TRBV7-2
cdr3_aa: CASSLDSQSEQYF

j_call: TRBJ2-7
v_call: TRBV28
cdr3_aa: CASRNLQGARYEQYF

j_call: TRBJ1-5
v_call: TRBV5-6
cdr3_aa: CASSSSNDWSNQPQHF

j_call: TRBJ1-1
v_call: TRBV2
cdr3_aa: CASREVVGDTEAFF

j_call: TRBJ1-4
v_call: TRBV2
cdr3_aa: CASSYNREGKLFF

j_call: TRBJ1-2
v_call: TRBV5-4
cdr3_aa: CASSLDRRGANYGYTF

j_call: TRBJ1-6
v_call: TRBV6-6
cdr3_aa: CASSRDRTHNSPLHF

j_call: TRBJ2-7
v_call: TRBV3-1/TRBV3-2
cdr3_aa: CASSQGTDPYEQYF

j_call: TRBJ2-1
v_call: TRBV19
cdr3_aa: CASRNGLASYNEQFF

j_call: TRBJ2-7
v_call: TRBV30
cdr3_aa: CAWSAGRNYEQYF

j_call: TRBJ1-2
v_call: TRBV4-3
cdr3_aa: CASSQGTGGGYGYTF

j_call: TRBJ1-2
v_call: TRBV28
cdr3_aa: CASSPPGPGYNYGYTF

j_call: TRBJ2-5
v_call: TRBV6-1
cdr3_aa: CASSEALLLLQGGETQYF

j_call: TRBJ2-3
v_call: TRBV28
cdr3_aa: CASSLSVSRGTDTQYF

j_call: TRBJ1-4
v_call: TRBV3-1/TRBV3-2
cdr3_aa: CASSHLRGGNEKLFF